These T cell receptor beta chains were read from a single sample in a study of cytomegalovirus exposure and HLA in healthy donors. Repertoires were generated with immunoSEQ multiplex PCR, while TCRdb's copy carries only in-frame clones and drops some. Among 150,000 or so clones listed, 60% to 75% were seen once. Sequencing used PBMCs. The receptors originated from a man aged 25-40 years in good health and CMV-seronegative. Each CDR3 is given with its conserved first and last residue. Each record gives: clone size, V gene, D gene, J gene, CDR3 protein, CDR3 DNA. D genes are given only for firm matches. Not all rows give a size; the values are once, few, many and, for expanded clones, a class.

>.|TRBV28|.|TRBJ2-6
CASGDGQSSGANVLTF
TGTGCCAGCGGGGACGGACAGAGCTCTGGGGCCAACGTCCTGACTTTC
>.|TRBV30|TRBD1|TRBJ2-3
CASLRQGSTDTQYF
TGTGCCAGCCTTCGACAGGGGAGCACAGATACGCAGTATTTT
>few|TRBV5-1|TRBD1|TRBJ1-2
CASRPYYRGNHYGYTF
TGCGCCAGCAGGCCCTATTACAGGGGAAACCACTATGGCTACACCTTC
>.|TRBV5-1|TRBD2|TRBJ2-7
CASSPPRGRLAALYEQYF
TGCGCCAGCAGCCCCCCCAGAGGTCGGCTAGCGGCTCTCTACGAGCAGTACTTC
>.|TRBV23-1|.|TRBJ1-1
CASSQGLTRDGGMIPEAFF
TGCGCCAGCAGTCAGGGGCTAACACGGGACGGAGGGATGATCCCTGAAGCTTTCTTT
>.|TRBV7-3|.|TRBJ1-1
CASSPARITGLAEAFF
TGTGCCAGCAGCCCGGCCCGCATTACAGGGCTAGCTGAAGCTTTCTTT
>.|TRBV28|.|TRBJ1-1
CASSLFPRAFF
TGTGCCAGCAGTTTATTTCCCCGAGCTTTCTTT
>.|TRBV30|TRBD1|TRBJ1-2
CAWSAGGATVGYTF
TGTGCCTGGAGCGCAGGGGGCGCAACCGTCGGCTACACCTTC
>.|TRBV19|.|TRBJ1-6
CASSYGFGSPLHF
TGTGCCAGTAGTTACGGTTTTGGTTCACCCCTCCACTTT
>.|TRBV12-5|.|TRBJ1-3
CASGPGTDENTIYF
TGTGCTAGTGGTCCTGGGACTGATGAAAACACCATATATTTT
>.|TRBV28|.|TRBJ1-1
CASSQFVSNTEAFF
TGTGCCAGCAGTCAGTTCGTTTCGAACACTGAAGCTTTCTTT
>.|TRBV6-1|.|TRBJ2-7
CASSEVSVTYEQYF
TGTGCCAGCAGTGAGGTCTCGGTGACCTACGAGCAGTACTTC
>.|TRBV5-1|.|TRBJ1-1
CASGLNTEAFF
TGCGCCAGCGGCCTGAACACTGAAGCTTTCTTT
>.|TRBV6-5|TRBD1|TRBJ2-6
CASSSDRVGANVLTF
TGTGCCAGCAGTTCAGACAGGGTTGGGGCCAACGTCCTGACTTTC
>.|TRBV2|.|TRBJ2-7
CASSDSRASYEQYF
TGTGCCAGCAGTGACTCCAGGGCTTCCTACGAGCAGTACTTC
>.|TRBV6-6|.|TRBJ1-1
CASRGRGLTPEAFF
TGTGCCAGCAGGGGGCGGGGACTTACGCCTGAAGCTTTCTTT
>.|TRBV19|.|TRBJ2-1
CASSIGGWGYNEQFF
TGTGCCAGTAGTATTGGGGGGTGGGGGTACAATGAGCAGTTCTTC